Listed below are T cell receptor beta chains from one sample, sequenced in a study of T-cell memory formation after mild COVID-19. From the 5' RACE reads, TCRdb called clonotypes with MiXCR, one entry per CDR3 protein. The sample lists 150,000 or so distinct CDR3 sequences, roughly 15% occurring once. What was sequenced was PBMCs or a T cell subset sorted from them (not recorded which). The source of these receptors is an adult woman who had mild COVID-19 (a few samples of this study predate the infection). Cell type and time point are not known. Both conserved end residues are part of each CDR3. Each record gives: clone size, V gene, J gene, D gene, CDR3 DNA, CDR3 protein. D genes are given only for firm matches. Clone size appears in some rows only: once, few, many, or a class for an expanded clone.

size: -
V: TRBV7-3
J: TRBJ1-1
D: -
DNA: TGTGCCAGCAGCCAATCCGCCCGGGGGAACACTGAAGCTTTCTTT
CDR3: CASSQSARGNTEAFF

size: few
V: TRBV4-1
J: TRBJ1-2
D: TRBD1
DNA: TGCGCCAGCAGCCAAGACGGACCGGGACAGGGGTTTGGCTACACCTTC
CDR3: CASSQDGPGQGFGYTF

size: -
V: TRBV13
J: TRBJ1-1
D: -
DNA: TGTGCCAGCTGCTTATCGGGCAGCATGAACACTGAAGCTTTCTTT
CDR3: CASCLSGSMNTEAFF

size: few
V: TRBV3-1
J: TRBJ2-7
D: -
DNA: TGTGCCAGCAGCCAAGCCGACTACGAGCAGTACTTC
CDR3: CASSQADYEQYF

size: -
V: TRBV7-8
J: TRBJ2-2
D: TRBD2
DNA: TGTGCCAGCAGCTTAGAAGCGGGAGGTACCGGGGAGCTGTTTTTT
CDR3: CASSLEAGGTGELFF

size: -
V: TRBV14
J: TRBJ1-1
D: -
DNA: TGTGCCAGTTCAAATAAACTGAACACTGAAGCTTTCTTT
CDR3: CASSNKLNTEAFF

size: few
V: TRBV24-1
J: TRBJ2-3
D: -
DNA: TGTGCCACCAGTCTCCGCCCCGGGGATACGCAGTATTTT
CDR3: CATSLRPGDTQYF

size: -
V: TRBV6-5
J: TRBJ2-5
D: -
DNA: TGTGCCAGCAGTCCCGACGGGACCCCCTGGGGAGAGACCCAGTACTTC
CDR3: CASSPDGTPWGETQYF

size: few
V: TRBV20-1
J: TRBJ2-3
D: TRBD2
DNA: TGCAGTGCTAGAGATGGTAGCGGGAGTGAACCCTATAGCACAGATACGCAGTATTTT
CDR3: CSARDGSGSEPYSTDTQYF

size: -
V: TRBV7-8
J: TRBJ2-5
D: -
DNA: TGTGCCAGCAGCTTAGCTAGGGGGACGCGGGGGACCCAGTACTTC
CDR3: CASSLARGTRGTQYF

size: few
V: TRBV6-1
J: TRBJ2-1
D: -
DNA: TGTGCCAGCTTTCTAACCGAGCAGTTCTTC
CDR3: CASFLTEQFF

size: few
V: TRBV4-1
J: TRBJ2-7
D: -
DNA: TGCGCCAGCAGCCAAGGCGTTACGGCTACCTACGAGCAGTACTTC
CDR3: CASSQGVTATYEQYF

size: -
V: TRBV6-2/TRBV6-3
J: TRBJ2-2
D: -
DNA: TGTGCCAGTTTCGGGCCTAACACCGGGGAGCTGTTTTTT
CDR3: CASFGPNTGELFF

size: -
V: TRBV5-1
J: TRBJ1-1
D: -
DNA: TGCGCCAGCAGCTGGGGTCCAGGACAAAAGAACACTGAAGCTTTCTTT
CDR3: CASSWGPGQKNTEAFF

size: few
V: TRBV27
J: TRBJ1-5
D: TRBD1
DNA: TGTGCCAGCAGTAACGACGGGACAGGCCTCCAGCATTTT
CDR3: CASSNDGTGLQHF

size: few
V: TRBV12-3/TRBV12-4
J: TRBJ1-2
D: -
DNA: TGTGCCAGCAGTTTTCGGCACTCAGAGGGCTATGGCTACACCTTC
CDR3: CASSFRHSEGYGYTF

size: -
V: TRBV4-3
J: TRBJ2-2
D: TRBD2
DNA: TGCGCCAGCAGCCGCAGGCTAGCGGGAGCCGCCGGGGAGCTGTTTTTT
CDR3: CASSRRLAGAAGELFF

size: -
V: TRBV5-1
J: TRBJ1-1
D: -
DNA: TGCGCCAGCAGCCTCGGAAAGGACGCTGAAGCTTTCTTT
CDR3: CASSLGKDAEAFF